The rows below give T cell receptor beta chains drawn from one sample of a study of blood T cell repertoires in COVID-19. The table came from immunoSEQ multiplex PCR; TCRdb's copy has only in-frame clones and leaves some out. Altogether about 240,000 clones are present, approximately 80% being singletons, with the ten largest covering around 7.5%. Sequenced sample: peripheral blood. The receptors here all came from a woman older than 75 with COVID-19, enrolled during active disease. Each CDR3 is given with its conserved first and last residue. The D gene is left open where the match is weak. Expanded clones get a size class; other rows say once, few or many, or leave the size out.

abundance,v_gene,d_gene,j_gene,CDR3nt,CDR3aa
.,TRBV2,.,TRBJ1-2,TGTGCCAGCATATTTCTTAACTATGGCTACACCTTC,CASIFLNYGYTF
.,TRBV29-1,TRBD1,TRBJ2-1,TGCAGCGTCGACAGGGGGAATGAGCAGTTCTTC,CSVDRGNEQFF
once,TRBV7-2,.,TRBJ2-3,TGTGCCAGCAGCCCCCGGGCAGGGAACACAGATACGCAGTATTTT,CASSPRAGNTDTQYF
.,TRBV4-3,.,TRBJ1-1,TGCGCCAGCAGCCAAGATAGGGGGTTCACTGAAGCTTTCTTT,CASSQDRGFTEAFF
.,TRBV18,TRBD1,TRBJ1-6,TGTGCCAGCTCACCACGAGCGACAGGGGTCAGTTCACCCCTCCACTTT,CASSPRATGVSSPLHF
.,TRBV12-3/TRBV12-4,.,TRBJ2-1,TGTGCCAGCAAGAAGGACAACTACAATGAGCAGTTCTTC,CASKKDNYNEQFF
.,TRBV5-1,.,TRBJ2-6,TGCGCCAGCAGCTCCCTCACGGCTGGGGCCAACGTCCTGACTTTC,CASSSLTAGANVLTF
.,TRBV14,.,TRBJ1-1,TGTGCCAGCAGCCAAGTGACAGGCACTGAAGCTTTCTTT,CASSQVTGTEAFF
.,TRBV18,.,TRBJ1-1,TGTGCCAGCTCACCATCTTCCAGTTTCACTGAAGCTTTCTTT,CASSPSSSFTEAFF
many,TRBV28,.,TRBJ1-5,TGTGCCAGCAGGAAACAGGGAGCGAATCAGCCCCAGCATTTT,CASRKQGANQPQHF
.,TRBV11-2,TRBD2,TRBJ2-1,TGTGCCAGCAGCTTCGGGACTAGCGGAAAAAATGAGCAGTTCTTC,CASSFGTSGKNEQFF
.,TRBV4-3,TRBD2,TRBJ2-1,TGCGCCAGCAGCCACCACGGTGCTGGGACTAGCGGGCGTGACTACAATGAGCAGTTCTTC,CASSHHGAGTSGRDYNEQFF
.,TRBV28,.,TRBJ1-5,TGTGCCAGCAGTTTAGCAGGGGCTCCTAATCAGCCCCAGCATTTT,CASSLAGAPNQPQHF
.,TRBV25-1,TRBD1,TRBJ1-5,TGTGCCAGCAGTGGACAGGGGGCGAACAATCAGCCCCAGCATTTT,CASSGQGANNQPQHF
.,TRBV27,.,TRBJ1-1,TGTGCCAGCGGCTACACTGAAGCTTTCTTT,CASGYTEAFF
.,TRBV9,TRBD2,TRBJ2-1,TGTGCCAGCAGCGTTACATCGGGACTATACAATGAGCAGTTCTTC,CASSVTSGLYNEQFF
.,TRBV6-5,.,TRBJ1-2,TGTGCCAGCAGCCGACAGGTTAACTATGGCTACACCTTC,CASSRQVNYGYTF
.,TRBV2,.,TRBJ2-3,TGTGCCAGCAGCGTCTACCTCTCCGGAGATACGCAGTATTTT,CASSVYLSGDTQYF
.,TRBV30,.,TRBJ2-1,TGTGCCTGGAGTACCGGCCCTAGAGCTGAGCAGTTCTTC,CAWSTGPRAEQFF
.,TRBV2,.,TRBJ1-2,TGTGCCAGCAGTGAAGCGACATATGGCTACACCTTC,CASSEATYGYTF
.,TRBV19,TRBD1,TRBJ2-1,TGTGCCAGTAGGCCGGGACAGGGTAAGAATGAGCAGTTCTTC,CASRPGQGKNEQFF
.,TRBV10-2,TRBD1,TRBJ2-4,TGCGCCAGCAGTGGCGGACAGGTTGTAGCCAAAAACATTCAGTACTTC,CASSGGQVVAKNIQYF
.,TRBV7-6,.,TRBJ2-7,TGTGCCAGCAGTCGACAGGGAGGCTACGAGCAGTACTTC,CASSRQGGYEQYF
.,TRBV7-3,TRBD2,TRBJ2-7,TGTGCCAGCAGCTTAAGGCCGGGACTAGCCGCCTACGAGCAGTACTTC,CASSLRPGLAAYEQYF
once,TRBV7-9,TRBD1,TRBJ1-1,TGTGCCAGCAGCATCCAGGGGGCGGCTTTCTTT,CASSIQGAAFF
.,TRBV19,TRBD1,TRBJ1-3,TGTGCCAGTTCGCGACAGGGTACGGGAGGAAACACCATATATTTT,CASSRQGTGGNTIYF
.,TRBV18,.,TRBJ1-2,TGTGCCAGCTCACCACCTGGCAGTTCGGGTACCTATGGCTACACCTTC,CASSPPGSSGTYGYTF
once,TRBV5-1,.,TRBJ1-2,TGCGCCAGCAGTTCTCCGGGTCCGCAAGGCTACACCTTC,CASSSPGPQGYTF
few,TRBV29-1,TRBD1,TRBJ1-2,TGCAGCGTCTACCGGGACAGCCCACCTCCGAGGGGCTACACCTTC,CSVYRDSPPPRGYTF
.,TRBV28,TRBD1,TRBJ1-2,TGTGCCAGCAGTCCAAGGACAGGGGCCTATGGCTACACCTTC,CASSPRTGAYGYTF
.,TRBV7-6,.,TRBJ1-6,TGTGCCAGCAGCTTAGGTGCAGGGTTCTATAATTCACCCCTCCACTTT,CASSLGAGFYNSPLHF
.,TRBV4-2,.,TRBJ1-2,TGTGCCAGCAGCCAACCGAAAGGGACATCAGGCTATGGCTACACCTTC,CASSQPKGTSGYGYTF
.,TRBV27,.,TRBJ1-1,TGTGCCACCCAATTAGGGGGCACTGAAGCTTTCTTT,CATQLGGTEAFF
.,TRBV5-5,.,TRBJ2-6,TGTGCCAGCAGCGTGGGTCGGGTTCCAGGGGCCAACGTCCTGACTTTC,CASSVGRVPGANVLTF
.,TRBV7-9,TRBD1,TRBJ1-4,TGTGCCAGCAGCTGGGACAGAGATTCAACTAATGAAAAACTGTTTTTT,CASSWDRDSTNEKLFF
.,TRBV11-2,.,TRBJ1-1,TGTGCCAGCAGCCTCCCGGTGTCCACTGAAGCTTTCTTT,CASSLPVSTEAFF
.,TRBV5-1,TRBD1,TRBJ1-1,TGCGCCAGCAGCTTAGGGGGCCTTTTAAACACTGAAGCTTTCTTT,CASSLGGLLNTEAFF
.,TRBV9,TRBD1,TRBJ2-5,TGTGCCAGCAGCTCCCGAACAGGGGGCCGGCGCGAGACCCAGTACTTC,CASSSRTGGRRETQYF
.,TRBV10-3,TRBD1,TRBJ2-2,TGTGCCATCAGTGAACAGGGGGCCGGGGAGCTGTTTTTT,CAISEQGAGELFF
few,TRBV20-1,.,TRBJ2-2,TGCAGTGCTAGTTCGGCCAGGGGATTGACCGGGGAGCTGTTTTTT,CSASSARGLTGELFF
.,TRBV5-1,.,TRBJ1-2,TGCGCCAGCAGCTTGGCGCGCGGGGACTATGGCTACACCTTC,CASSLARGDYGYTF
.,TRBV2,TRBD1,TRBJ1-6,TGTGCCAGCAGTGTAGAACAGGGGAAGTCACCCCTCCACTTT,CASSVEQGKSPLHF
.,TRBV11-2,.,TRBJ1-1,TGTGCCAGCAGCCGCCAAGGACAGATGAACACTGAAGCTTTCTTT,CASSRQGQMNTEAFF
.,TRBV29-1,.,TRBJ1-1,TGCAGCGTTGAAAGACAGCCGAACACTGAAGCTTTCTTT,CSVERQPNTEAFF
.,TRBV29-1,TRBD1,TRBJ1-6,TGCAGCGCCACGACCGGGACAGTAAATTCACCCCTCCACTTT,CSATTGTVNSPLHF
once,TRBV9,.,TRBJ1-6,TGTGCCAGCAGCGTCAGGGTTTGGTCACCCCTCCACTTT,CASSVRVWSPLHF
once,TRBV19,.,TRBJ2-2,TGTGCCTCTAAGTCCGGGGGGACACGGCTCACCGGGGAGCTGTTTTTT,CASKSGGTRLTGELFF
.,TRBV2,TRBD1,TRBJ1-2,TGTGCCAGCAGGGGACAGATAAACTATGGCTACACCTTC,CASRGQINYGYTF
.,TRBV19,.,TRBJ1-5,TGTGCCAGTAGCAGGACGGGGGGAAGGAATCAGCCCCAGCATTTT,CASSRTGGRNQPQHF
.,TRBV6-5,.,TRBJ2-7,TGTGCCAGCAGGAAAGAGGACAGAAGCTCCTACGAGCAGTACTTC,CASRKEDRSSYEQYF